This TCR beta chain appears in the sequencing data of a study of molecular identifiers for immune sequencing clone quantification (dated by TCRdb to 2016 to 2018). Looking at the study overall: For a replicate experiment, RNA from around 20,000 or 99,000 naive CD8 T cells was divided into five aliquots, of which four were sequenced. The study was a methods study using CD8 T cells to benchmark molecular-identifier clustering-based TCR repertoire sequencing (MIDCIRS) and TCR RNA copy counting.

Of note for this clonotype: Its recognized antigen is unknown. No base quality information exists; no much larger clone differs at one position.

The CDR3 spans 13 residues, from the cysteine through the phenylalanine. Of the read, only the CDR3 DNA is kept; its 39 bases are in frame from base 1. V loses 3 bases, J loses 4 bases, and the germline ends lie 10 bases apart. The germline V gene (reference sequence) specifies LGHDT as CDR1 and YNNKEL as CDR2. The library was prepared using PCR. Sequencing used an Illumina HiSeq 4000. Bulk TCR libraries were made following a previously described method, with the TCR primers given in Table S5. The Qiagen AllPrep DNA/RNA kit was used to purify total RNA. Before analysis, reads from multiple sequencing runs of the same library were pooled. The original methods were these. Reads were retained only if the reads had an exact TCR constant sequence, and the retained reads were trimmed to 150 nt and grouped according to their 12-nt molecular barcodes. Within each barcode group, reads were sub-clustered at a 15% Levenshtein threshold, and quality-weighted consensus sequences were built per RNA molecule. Non-functional sequences were removed, as were lower-count sequences one edit away from another. Based on a fit of two negative binomial distributions, barcode sub-clusters having less than 20% of the maximum read count were discarded. TCRdb applied fastp at Q25 and MiXCR to the public reads, then kept only in-frame beta chains. Rows matching on CDR3 protein sequence are summarized as one entry with the most common DNA and genes. Here the V and J calls rest on TCRdb's processing, not on the authors' analysis. Here the sample has about 510,000 distinct CDR3 sequences; 20% to 25% occur a single time. The ten largest account for around 0.84% of the sample.

General conclusions and limits of the study: The naive libraries included spiked-in Jurkat TCR RNA (around 10 copies' worth), and this RNA is not part of the donor repertoire. Clones above 20 RNA copies held over 98% of molecules in CMV-specific effector cells but under 1% in naive cells. About 3 recovered TCR RNA copies per cell were obtained by modeling, versus roughly 10 by digital PCR, implying a capture efficiency of 25% to 30%. Even against a background of around 950,000 naive CD8 T cells, spiked-in Jurkat TCR RNA amounting to a single cell's worth was reported to be detectable. Without barcode sub-clustering, chimeric consensus sequences inflated TCR diversity; chimeras reached as high as 47%. Highly expanded clone sizes could be underestimated if identical TCR molecules share a barcode.

Libraries of naive CD8 T cells were built from anywhere between roughly 19,000 and 1,000,000 sorted cells, with 10%, 30% or 50% of the purified RNA used. Naive CD8 T cells were FACS-sorted as CD8+CD4-CCR7+CD45RA+ on a BD FACSAria II into RLT Plus buffer. Roughly nine TCR copies' worth of Jurkat RNA were spiked into about 19,000-1,100,000 naive CD8 T cell samples to test detection sensitivity. Enrichment of CD8 T cells was done with RosetteSep CD8+ T Cell Enrichment Cocktail plus Ficoll-Paque, and ACK red cell lysis came afterward. This clonotype originated in a human donor in good health. Some libraries in this study had Jurkat cell RNA spiked in. Rearrangement joined TRBV3-1 to TRBJ2-7; no confident D gene assignment can be made. What was sequenced was naive CD8+ T cells from blood, with Jurkat cell RNA spiked in. The sample's cell subset or site label, decoded: FACS-sorted CD8+CD4-CCR7+CD45RA+ naive T cells. The CDR3 region has the sequence CASSQTRWYEQYF. Read as DNA, the sequence is TGTGCCAGCAGCCAGACGCGGTGGTACGAGCAGTACTTC.